The rows below give T cell receptor beta chains drawn from one sample of a study of regulatory T cells in long-lasting Graves disease. TCRdb re-called the multiplex PCR reads with MiXCR, one entry per CDR3 protein. This sample carries fewer than 450,000 distinct CDR3 sequences, less than 25% of them seen once, and the ten largest clones take around 20%. The sample was peripheral blood mononuclear cells (PBMCs), taken when the disease was refractory, from a patient treated with antithyroid drugs. These TCRs come from a female donor with Graves disease. Each CDR3 is given with its conserved first and last residue. Each record gives: V gene, J gene, CDR3 protein.

V gene: TRBV20-1
J gene: TRBJ1-3
CDR3 protein: CSAHLNSGNTIYF

V gene: TRBV18
J gene: TRBJ2-5
CDR3 protein: CASSPRSLETQYF

V gene: TRBV27
J gene: TRBJ2-2
CDR3 protein: CASSFSGVNTGELFF

V gene: TRBV11-2
J gene: TRBJ2-7
CDR3 protein: CASSLSPGLQYF

V gene: TRBV2
J gene: TRBJ2-1
CDR3 protein: CANGRAGGVNEQFF

V gene: TRBV2
J gene: TRBJ2-7
CDR3 protein: CASSGDNGSSYEQYF

V gene: TRBV5-1
J gene: TRBJ1-2
CDR3 protein: CASSSDASSNYGYTF

V gene: TRBV12-3/TRBV12-4
J gene: TRBJ1-5
CDR3 protein: CASSLDREGQPQHF

V gene: TRBV19
J gene: TRBJ1-1
CDR3 protein: CASSTNPGQGKAFF

V gene: TRBV20-1
J gene: TRBJ2-7
CDR3 protein: CSASGGSGEQYF

V gene: TRBV10-3
J gene: TRBJ2-3
CDR3 protein: CAISDLSGSGPDTQYF

V gene: TRBV29-1
J gene: TRBJ2-2
CDR3 protein: CSVVRSATGELFF

V gene: TRBV28
J gene: TRBJ2-7
CDR3 protein: CASWGRTALSYEQYF

V gene: TRBV12-3/TRBV12-4
J gene: TRBJ1-5
CDR3 protein: CASSSRDRQPQHF

V gene: TRBV6-2/TRBV6-3
J gene: TRBJ2-7
CDR3 protein: CASREGNKRTYEQYF

V gene: TRBV19
J gene: TRBJ1-2
CDR3 protein: CASSLLQQTYGYTF

V gene: TRBV2
J gene: TRBJ2-1
CDR3 protein: CASGTGHSSYNEQFF

V gene: TRBV28
J gene: TRBJ2-3
CDR3 protein: CASSSPGTISTDTQYF

V gene: TRBV3-1
J gene: TRBJ2-7
CDR3 protein: CASSDVAGVYF

V gene: TRBV10-2
J gene: TRBJ1-1
CDR3 protein: CATHTGRDTEAFF

V gene: TRBV10-1
J gene: TRBJ2-5
CDR3 protein: CASSPGEGFQETQYF

V gene: TRBV7-9
J gene: TRBJ2-7
CDR3 protein: CASSGSSYEQYF

V gene: TRBV12-3/TRBV12-4
J gene: TRBJ1-5
CDR3 protein: CASSFQGIGNQPQHF

V gene: TRBV6-1
J gene: TRBJ1-5
CDR3 protein: CASSEGTGGYQLQHF

V gene: TRBV20-1
J gene: TRBJ2-7
CDR3 protein: CSASSRGLAGEQYF

V gene: TRBV10-2
J gene: TRBJ2-4
CDR3 protein: CASSEVFGGELYF

V gene: TRBV15
J gene: TRBJ1-5
CDR3 protein: CATSIGLRPQHF

V gene: TRBV7-9
J gene: TRBJ2-5
CDR3 protein: CASGRGRETQYF

V gene: TRBV7-3
J gene: TRBJ2-5
CDR3 protein: CASSLSGRAEETQYF

V gene: TRBV6-5
J gene: TRBJ2-5
CDR3 protein: CASSYSSYKAQYF

V gene: TRBV7-8
J gene: TRBJ2-7
CDR3 protein: CASSLESSSYEQYF

V gene: TRBV12-3/TRBV12-4
J gene: TRBJ2-2
CDR3 protein: CASSLKSGELFF

V gene: TRBV5-6
J gene: TRBJ1-3
CDR3 protein: CASSPRAPLSGNTIYF

V gene: TRBV12-3/TRBV12-4
J gene: TRBJ2-1
CDR3 protein: CASSLAGGIIDEQFF

V gene: TRBV27
J gene: TRBJ2-5
CDR3 protein: CASSTIATGALQETQYF

V gene: TRBV20-1
J gene: TRBJ2-5
CDR3 protein: CSATTAETQYF

V gene: TRBV7-3
J gene: TRBJ2-7
CDR3 protein: CASSVTAGGLAEQYF

V gene: TRBV10-3
J gene: TRBJ2-7
CDR3 protein: CAIRSGTSGYEQYF

V gene: TRBV2
J gene: TRBJ1-4
CDR3 protein: CASHPGTGAFSEKLFF

V gene: TRBV18
J gene: TRBJ2-7
CDR3 protein: CASSGTGDSYEQYF

V gene: TRBV6-9
J gene: TRBJ2-5
CDR3 protein: CASSYSGDQETQYF

V gene: TRBV20-1
J gene: TRBJ2-1
CDR3 protein: CSAKLAGGRNEQFF

V gene: TRBV7-3
J gene: TRBJ2-2
CDR3 protein: CASSYTGTSTGELFF

V gene: TRBV10-3
J gene: TRBJ1-6
CDR3 protein: CAISESGGWGNSPLHF

V gene: TRBV20-1
J gene: TRBJ2-7
CDR3 protein: CSARGLAGAPREQYF

V gene: TRBV5-1
J gene: TRBJ2-5
CDR3 protein: CASSAAGAEETQYF

V gene: TRBV28
J gene: TRBJ1-1
CDR3 protein: CASSLSPGQGGVLTEAFF

V gene: TRBV6-1
J gene: TRBJ2-2
CDR3 protein: CASSIGQHTGELFF

V gene: TRBV7-2
J gene: TRBJ2-3
CDR3 protein: CASSSGPARDTQYF

V gene: TRBV4-1
J gene: TRBJ2-7
CDR3 protein: CASSQRDSYEQYF

V gene: TRBV2
J gene: TRBJ2-1
CDR3 protein: CASSRRQGVRSYNEQFF

V gene: TRBV27
J gene: TRBJ1-6
CDR3 protein: CASSPRVSPLHF